These 22 T cell receptor beta chains originate from one sample sequenced in a study of CD8 T cells in ankylosing spondylitis. TCRdb reanalysed the 5' RACE reads using MiXCR and keeps one entry per CDR3 protein. Among 300,000 to 350,000 distinct CDR3 sequences, around 21% were seen once, and the ten largest hold about 3.7%. The sequenced material came from blood, either unsorted or a sorted T cell fraction (not recorded which). These receptors all stem from a female donor with ankylosing spondylitis or in good health (not recorded which).

The CDR3 loop is CASRPTRQETQYF. The CDR3 bases are TGTGCCAGCAGACCGACAAGACAAGAGACCCAGTACTTC. This chain joins TRBV6-6 and TRBJ2-5; no firm D call. Germline V gene sequence: CDR1 MNHNY, CDR2 SVGAGI (reference sequence). Trimming left V 6 bases short and J 2 bases short, with 10 bases between. The CDR3 loop spans 13 amino acids.

This clonotype was picked up a small number of times. CDR3 nucleotides: TGTGCCAGCAGTTCAAGCCAGGTCGAGCAGTACTTC. Encoded protein: CASSSSQVEQYF. The V gene is TRBV27, the J gene TRBJ2-7, with D uncertain. Germline V lookup: CDR1 MNHEY, CDR2 SMNVEV (reference sequence). CDR3 size: 12 residues. V dropped 4 bases and J dropped 6 bases, with 10 bases sitting between them.

This clonotype was found a few times. This chain connects TRBV25-1 to TRBJ2-3; D not resolved. Trimming stripped 1 base from V and 2 bases from J, with 7 bases between. CDR1 MGHDK and CDR2 SYGVNS come from the germline V gene. This CDR3 is built from 14 residues. The CDR3 region has the DNA TGTGCCAGCAGTGAATGGCGGATCACAGATACGCAGTATTTT. It encodes CASSEWRITDTQYF.

The rearrangement uses TRBV7-2 and TRBJ1-4, with 7 bases fitting TRBD1. Germline values: CDR1 SGHTA, CDR2 FQGNSA. Trimming removed 5 bases from V and 8 bases from J; junction bases left unmatched: 11. CDR3 size: 15 residues. The CDR3 DNA reads TGTGCCAGCAGCGGGGGACAGCCGTGGGGAGAAAAACTGTTTTTT. Amino acid sequence: CASSGGQPWGEKLFF.

This clonotype was seen a few times. The chain employs TRBV9 and TRBJ2-2; possible D gene TRBD1, 5 bases. With 0 bases removed from V and 7 bases from J, the gap between germline ends came to 7 bases. The CDR3 loop spans 13 amino acids. The germline CDR1 and CDR2 sequences are SGDLS and YYNGEE. This chain's CDR3 is CASSVAGNGELFF. The CDR3 DNA follows: TGTGCCAGCAGCGTAGCAGGGAACGGGGAGCTGTTTTTT.

In this sample, this clonotype turned up many times. The chain uses TRBV6-1 and TRBJ2-3; 14 nucleotides align to TRBD2. V dropped 8 bases and J dropped 6; count of bases not matched to a gene: 10. The CDR3 is made up of 16 amino acids. The germline gives CDR1 MNHNS, CDR2 SASEGT. The CDR3 loop is CASGGTSGRAGDTQYF. In DNA, the CDR3 is TGTGCCAGCGGGGGGACTAGCGGGAGAGCCGGGGATACGCAGTATTTT.

This clonotype was recorded a few times. The rearrangement joins TRBV7-8 to TRBJ1-5; D is ambiguous. Germline V gene sequence: CDR1 SGHVS, CDR2 FQNEAQ. Deletions cut 2 bases from V and 0 bases from J, with 5 bases between. This CDR3 comprises 14 residues. The DNA for the CDR3 is TGTGCCAGCAGCTTACAGTATAGCAATCAGCCCCAGCATTTT. It is translated as CASSLQYSNQPQHF.

The V gene is TRBV5-6, the J gene TRBJ2-7, with TRBD2 as a possible D gene (6 bases). The V gene lost 4 bases and the J gene lost 2 bases, with 16 bases spanning the gap. Germline values: CDR1 SGHDT, CDR2 YYEEEE. The length of the CDR3 is 15 residues. CDR3 DNA: TGTGCCAGCAGCCTTTTGGGACTGCCTCCCTACGAGCAGTACTTC. It encodes CASSLLGLPPYEQYF.

The rearrangement links TRBV7-2 to TRBJ2-7; TRBD2 is a possible D gene (5 bases). Germline loops: CDR1 SGHTA, CDR2 FQGNSA. V was trimmed by 4 bases and J by 7 bases, leaving 11 bases between them. This CDR3 contains 12 residues. CDR3 protein: CASSSAQREQYF. DNA for the CDR3: TGTGCCAGCAGCTCAGCCCAGCGGGAGCAGTACTTC.

This chain uses TRBV3-1 with TRBJ2-7, with no clear D. This CDR3 contains 14 residues. The V gene lost 1 base and the J gene lost 5 bases, with 12 bases spanning the gap. Germline lookup yields CDR1 LGHDT and CDR2 YNNKEL (reference sequence). CDR3 DNA: TGTGCCAGCAGCCAAGGAATTCAGCGCCACGAGCAGTACTTC. Amino acid sequence: CASSQGIQRHEQYF.

This clonotype was seen only a few times. The V and J genes are TRBV4-1 and TRBJ2-1; 9 nucleotides align to TRBD2. From germline, CDR1 is MGHRA and CDR2 YSYEKL. The CDR3 has 15 residues. V dropped 5 bases and J dropped 6; count of bases not matched to a gene: 8. CDR3 region: CASSFLLAGPNEQFF. The CDR3 DNA follows: TGCGCCAGCAGCTTTTTGCTAGCGGGGCCCAATGAGCAGTTCTTC.

The chain recombines TRBV20-1 with TRBJ2-7; D may be TRBD2 (6 bases). Trimming took off 8 bases at V and 2 bases at J, with 22 bases between the two ends. The CDR3 contains 15 residues. Germline values: CDR1 DFQATT, CDR2 SNEGSKA (reference sequence). The chain's CDR3 is CSSKIPGGITYEQYF. The CDR3, as DNA: TGCAGTTCCAAAATTCCGGGCGGGATTACCTACGAGCAGTACTTC.

This clonotype was counted a few times. This rearrangement joins TRBV2 to TRBJ2-5, with TRBD2 matching 8 bases. After removal of 6 bases from V and 5 bases from J, the junction contained 8 bases not matched to a gene. The CDR3 covers 14 residues. The V gene's germline CDR1 is SNHLY and CDR2 FYNNEI. In DNA form, the CDR3 reads TGTGCCAGCAGCTCCGGGGGGGGAGGGGAGACCCAGTACTTC. It translates to CASSSGGGGETQYF.

This chain joins TRBV6-2 or TRBV6-3 and TRBJ1-2; D ambiguous. This CDR3 region has 11 residues. V was trimmed by 4 bases and J by 4 bases, leaving 4 bases between them. Germline CDR1 MNHEY, CDR2 SVGEGT. CDR3 loop: CASSWVYGYTF. Here the CDR3 DNA reads TGTGCCAGCAGTTGGGTCTATGGCTACACCTTC.

The V gene is TRBV14, the J gene TRBJ2-5; 7 nucleotides match TRBD2. J lost 7 bases, V lost 3 bases, and 17 bases had no gene match. The CDR3 is 17 amino acids. The germline V gene encodes CDR1 SGHDN and CDR2 FVKESK. In DNA, the CDR3 is TGTGCCAGCAGCCACTGGCGAGGAGCGGGGTCCGTCGGGACCCAGTACTTC. It encodes CASSHWRGAGSVGTQYF.

The gene calls are TRBV7-2 and TRBJ2-7; no reliable D call. The CDR3 totals 15 residues. Germline V gives CDR1 SGHTA, CDR2 FQGNSA. The germline V and J ends were trimmed by 1 base and 3 bases, with 13 bases remaining between them. The CDR3 DNA is TGTGCCAGCAGCTTAGTTCTTCGGAAAAACTACGAGCAGTACTTC. This sequence encodes CASSLVLRKNYEQYF.

This clonotype was recorded once. The gene calls are TRBV10-3 and TRBJ2-1; 10 bases line up with TRBD1. V gave up 4 bases and J gave up 2 bases; unmatched junction bases: 17. The germline CDR1 and CDR2 sequences are ENHRY and SYGVKD. The CDR3 loop spans 20 amino acids. The CDR3 nucleotides read TGTGCCATCAGTGTCCGGGACAGGGGTTTTGGGGGAGGAACCTACAATGAGCAGTTCTTC. This codes for CAISVRDRGFGGGTYNEQFF.

The genes are TRBV5-5 and TRBJ1-1; TRBD1 matches 12 bases. The CDR3 length is 14 residues. Germline loops: CDR1 SGHKS, CDR2 YYEKEE (reference sequence). Trimming took 2 bases from V and 8 from J; bases not matched to a gene: 4. The CDR3 region is CASSFGGTGGEAFF. The DNA for the CDR3 is TGTGCCAGCAGCTTCGGAGGGACAGGGGGCGAAGCTTTCTTT.

This clonotype was counted only a few times. V and J are TRBV12-3 or TRBV12-4 and TRBJ2-7; maybe TRBD2 (7 bases). The CDR3 is made up of 12 amino acids. Trimming took off 7 bases at V and 6 bases at J, with 13 bases between the two ends. The CDR3 loop is CASTLGGGEQYF. The CDR3 DNA reads TGTGCCAGCACCTTAGGGGGGGGCGAGCAGTACTTC.

V gene TRBV4-3 combines with J gene TRBJ1-5, with 7 bases identical to TRBD1. V was clipped by 3 bases and J by 2 bases; unmatched bases: 7. Germline CDR1 and CDR2: LGHNA and YSLEER. The CDR3 contains 16 residues. The CDR3 nucleotides are TGCGCCAGCAGCCAGGCCCTCGGGACAGGCAATCAGCCCCAGCATTTT. The encoded protein is CASSQALGTGNQPQHF.

In this sample, this clonotype turned up a few times. The rearrangement joins TRBV6-1 to TRBJ2-1, with 12 bases fitting TRBD2. This CDR3 has 15 residues. Looked up from germline, CDR1 is MNHNS and CDR2 is SASEGT. Losses at the gene ends were 7 bases for V and 7 bases for J; bases not matched to a gene: 8. CDR3 residues: CASTQRTSGTNEQFF. The CDR3 DNA is TGTGCCAGCACCCAGCGGACTAGCGGGACAAATGAGCAGTTCTTC.

This clonotype was picked up many times. The chain couples TRBV29-1 to TRBJ2-1, with 9 nucleotides matching TRBD2. The CDR3 length is 14 residues. The junction had 7 bases not matched to a gene; V was cut back by 4 bases and J by 6 bases. Per the germline V gene, CDR1 is SQVTM and CDR2 is ANQGSEA. The DNA for the CDR3 is TGCAGCGTTGCCCTAGCGGGAAGGTTCAATGAGCAGTTCTTC. Translated, it gives CSVALAGRFNEQFF.